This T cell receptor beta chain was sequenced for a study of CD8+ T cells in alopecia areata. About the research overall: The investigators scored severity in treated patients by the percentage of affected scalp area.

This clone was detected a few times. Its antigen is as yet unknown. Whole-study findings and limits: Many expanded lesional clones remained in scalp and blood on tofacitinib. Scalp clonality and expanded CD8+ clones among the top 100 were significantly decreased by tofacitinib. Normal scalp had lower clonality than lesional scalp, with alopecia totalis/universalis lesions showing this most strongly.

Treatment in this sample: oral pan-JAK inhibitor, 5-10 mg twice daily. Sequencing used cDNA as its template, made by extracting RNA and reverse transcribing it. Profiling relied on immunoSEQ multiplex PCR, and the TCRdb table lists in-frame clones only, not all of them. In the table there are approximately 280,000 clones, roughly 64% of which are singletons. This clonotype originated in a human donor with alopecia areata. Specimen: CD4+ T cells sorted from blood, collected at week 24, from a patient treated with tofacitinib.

The CDR3 protein is CSAVTHEQFF. The CDR3 coding sequence is TGCAGCGCCGTGACCCATGAGCAGTTCTTC. J is TRBJ2-1 and V is TRBV29-1; D call uncertain. CDR3 length: 10 residues. V lost 7 bases, J lost 8 bases, and 9 bases lay in between. Germline loops: CDR1 SQVTM, CDR2 ANQGSEA.